This TCR beta chain was recorded in a study of blood T cell repertoires in COVID-19 (TCRdb year 2020). Turning to the overall study: Samples covering the acute and convalescent phases of COVID-19 were provided by collaborators in the United States, Italy and Spain. The material from the prospective study consisted of cDNA or gDNA derived from T cells, B-cell-depleted T cells, or PBMCs. The samples were drawn from two sources: the first 160 participants of the ongoing ImmuneRACE study, and 950 to 1,500 subjects contributed by 6 global collaborators. The repertoires were made available in a free public database intended to serve as a resource for research on the immune response to SARS-CoV-2. HLA class I and class II types, where available, came from metadata supplied by the sample provider rather than from assay-based typing. The dataset comprised deeply sampled blood TCRbeta repertoires from subjects exposed to, actively infected with, or recovered from COVID-19. A de-identified subject ID, COVID-19 status, age in years and sex were almost always included in the sample metadata. Study-wide conclusions, independent of this receptor: The amount of clinical and demographic metadata varied by source and participant and was provided uncurated.

The immunoSEQ Assay, a bias-controlled multiplex PCR, was used to amplify TCRbeta CDR3 regions from genomic DNA. In the authors' own workflow: The number of nucleated cells in each sample was estimated by amplification of reference gene primers within the assay. Sequence reads were collapsed and filtered to measure the absolute abundance of every unique TCRbeta CDR3 rearrangement. Productive Simpson clonality was computed per sample as the square root of Simpson's diversity index over productive rearrangements. What TCRdb holds here is the immuneACCESS table cut down to in-frame rearrangements. Part of the clones is not present; checked against another copy, under half of the missing clones reflect an unresolved V gene, and the others are unexplained. V, J and clone size were drawn from that table, and D and trimming were deduced from the DNA. The sample table shows about 61,000 clones, and about 82% are seen once. The top ten constitute roughly 5.7% of the sample.

At the junction V is shortened by 1 base and J by 5 bases, with 14 bases in between. Its CDR3 holds 16 amino acids, cysteine through phenylalanine. The read is trimmed to its CDR3 DNA, 48 bases read in frame from base 1. CDR1 and CDR2 are read off the germline V gene (reference sequence) as SEHNR and FQNEAQ. Regarding this clone: Its antigen is still unknown. One base away there is no much larger clone; base qualities are not given.

The collaborating institutions used their own protocols to collect whole blood in K2EDTA tubes. For TCRbeta analysis, collaborators shipped samples as frozen whole blood, isolated PBMCs, or DNA extracted from either of those sample types. The receptor was isolated from a man between 65 and 79 years old with acute or convalescent COVID-19. Sequencing was carried out using peripheral blood. The V gene is TRBV7-9 and the J gene is TRBJ1-4, with TRBD1 perhaps the D gene, on 5 matching bases. The DNA is as follows: TGTGCCAGCAGCTTAGGCACGCTGGGACTAAATGAAAAACTGTTTTTT. Its protein is CASSLGTLGLNEKLFF.